Listed below are T cell receptor beta chains from one sample, sequenced in a study of OX40 agonist ivuxolimab in advanced cancers. Only in-frame clones appear in the TCRdb table, and some are missing; sequencing was by immunoSEQ multiplex PCR. This repertoire shows tens of thousands of clones, around four fifths found once; its top ten account for 5% to 7%. Sample: CD4+ or CD8+ T cells sorted from blood, taken in a trial of the OX40 agonist ivuxolimab. Receptors originate from an adult with an advanced solid tumor such as melanoma, head and neck, liver or kidney cancer. CDR3s include the opening cysteine and the closing phenylalanine or tryptophan. The D gene is left open where the match is weak. Size values are once, few and many counts, or a class for expanded clones, and some rows have none.

J gene: TRBJ1-6; V gene: TRBV5-1; D gene: NA; CDR3 length: 17; clone size: NA; CDR3 DNA: TGCGCCAGCAGCTTGAAAAGGAGTACCATGGATAATTCACCCCTCCACTTT; CDR3 protein: CASSLKRSTMDNSPLHF
J gene: TRBJ2-5; V gene: TRBV14; D gene: NA; CDR3 length: 16; clone size: NA; CDR3 DNA: TGTGCCAGCAGCCAAGATGAGTACGGGTACCAAGAGACCCAGTACTTC; CDR3 protein: CASSQDEYGYQETQYF
J gene: TRBJ1-2; V gene: TRBV28; D gene: NA; CDR3 length: 13; clone size: NA; CDR3 DNA: TGTGCCAGCAGTCGACAAGCCGGGAATGGCTACACCTTC; CDR3 protein: CASSRQAGNGYTF
J gene: TRBJ2-3; V gene: TRBV7-2; D gene: NA; CDR3 length: 16; clone size: NA; CDR3 DNA: TGTGCCAGCAGCTTTTCGGGGCTGGTGCCCACAGATACGCAGTATTTT; CDR3 protein: CASSFSGLVPTDTQYF
J gene: TRBJ1-5; V gene: TRBV28; D gene: NA; CDR3 length: 15; clone size: NA; CDR3 DNA: TGTGCCAGCAGTTTATTTCGGGGACGTGATCAGCCCCAGCATTTT; CDR3 protein: CASSLFRGRDQPQHF
J gene: TRBJ2-1; V gene: TRBV6-5; D gene: NA; CDR3 length: 13; clone size: NA; CDR3 DNA: TGTGCCAGCAGTCGAACACCGACAAATGAGCAGTTCTTC; CDR3 protein: CASSRTPTNEQFF
J gene: TRBJ2-3; V gene: TRBV7-2; D gene: NA; CDR3 length: 15; clone size: NA; CDR3 DNA: TGTGCCAGCAGCTTAGGTGGCGTGCGCACAGATACGCAGTATTTT; CDR3 protein: CASSLGGVRTDTQYF
J gene: TRBJ1-3; V gene: TRBV6-5; D gene: NA; CDR3 length: 13; clone size: NA; CDR3 DNA: TGTGCCAGCAGTACCCGACAGGACCACACCATATATTTT; CDR3 protein: CASSTRQDHTIYF
J gene: TRBJ1-1; V gene: TRBV30; D gene: TRBD1; CDR3 length: 13; clone size: few; CDR3 DNA: TGTGCCTGGAGTGTAGGGGGCCTCACTGAAGCTTTCTTT; CDR3 protein: CAWSVGGLTEAFF
J gene: TRBJ1-2; V gene: TRBV7-9; D gene: NA; CDR3 length: 16; clone size: NA; CDR3 DNA: TGTGCCAGCAGCTTAGCTCAAGGGTTTTATAACTATGGCTACACCTTC; CDR3 protein: CASSLAQGFYNYGYTF
J gene: TRBJ2-7; V gene: TRBV2; D gene: TRBD1; CDR3 length: 14; clone size: NA; CDR3 DNA: TGTGCCAGCAGTGTTGAGACAGGGAAGAACGAGCAGTACTTC; CDR3 protein: CASSVETGKNEQYF
J gene: TRBJ2-7; V gene: TRBV7-2; D gene: NA; CDR3 length: 13; clone size: NA; CDR3 DNA: TGTGCCAGCAGCTTAGCTGGGCGGTGCGAGCAGTACTTC; CDR3 protein: CASSLAGRCEQYF
J gene: TRBJ1-6; V gene: TRBV7-2; D gene: NA; CDR3 length: 15; clone size: NA; CDR3 DNA: TGTGCCAGCAGCTCCCGGACACCGAATAATTCACCCCTCCACTTT; CDR3 protein: CASSSRTPNNSPLHF
J gene: TRBJ2-1; V gene: TRBV2; D gene: TRBD1; CDR3 length: 15; clone size: NA; CDR3 DNA: TGTGCCAGCAGTGCGGACAGGGTTGGGGAGAATGAGCAGTTCTTC; CDR3 protein: CASSADRVGENEQFF
J gene: TRBJ2-3; V gene: TRBV7-9; D gene: NA; CDR3 length: 14; clone size: NA; CDR3 DNA: TGTGCCAGCAGCTCCACAGGGAACACAGATACGCAGTATTTT; CDR3 protein: CASSSTGNTDTQYF
J gene: TRBJ1-6; V gene: TRBV10-3; D gene: NA; CDR3 length: 13; clone size: once; CDR3 DNA: TGTGCCATCAGTGAGGACATTTATTCACCCCTCCACTTT; CDR3 protein: CAISEDIYSPLHF
J gene: TRBJ1-5; V gene: TRBV7-2; D gene: NA; CDR3 length: 14; clone size: NA; CDR3 DNA: TGTGCCAGCAGCTTATGGAGTGACAATCAGCCCCAGCATTTT; CDR3 protein: CASSLWSDNQPQHF
J gene: TRBJ1-6; V gene: TRBV23-1; D gene: NA; CDR3 length: 14; clone size: NA; CDR3 DNA: TGCGCCAGCAGTCAATCTGGTGTGCGATCCCCCCTCCACTTT; CDR3 protein: CASSQSGVRSPLHF
J gene: TRBJ2-5; V gene: TRBV28; D gene: NA; CDR3 length: 14; clone size: NA; CDR3 DNA: TGTGCCAGCAGTTTATTGCCAGGGACAGAGACCCAGTACTTC; CDR3 protein: CASSLLPGTETQYF
J gene: TRBJ2-4; V gene: TRBV6-5; D gene: TRBD2; CDR3 length: 16; clone size: NA; CDR3 DNA: TGTGCCAGCAGTTACTCTCGGGGGGGAGCCAAAAACATTCAGTACTTC; CDR3 protein: CASSYSRGGAKNIQYF
J gene: TRBJ2-7; V gene: TRBV11-2; D gene: NA; CDR3 length: 15; clone size: NA; CDR3 DNA: TGTGCCAGCAGCTTAGAAACGCAGGCCGCCTACGAGCAGTACTTC; CDR3 protein: CASSLETQAAYEQYF
J gene: TRBJ2-2; V gene: TRBV2; D gene: TRBD2; CDR3 length: 13; clone size: NA; CDR3 DNA: TGTGCCAGCAATTGGCGGGGGACCGGGGAGCTGTTTTTT; CDR3 protein: CASNWRGTGELFF
J gene: TRBJ2-6; V gene: TRBV7-9; D gene: NA; CDR3 length: 13; clone size: NA; CDR3 DNA: TGTGCCAGCAGCTTAGCTGGGGCCAACGTCCTGACTTTC; CDR3 protein: CASSLAGANVLTF
J gene: TRBJ1-2; V gene: TRBV19; D gene: NA; CDR3 length: 12; clone size: NA; CDR3 DNA: TGTGCCAGTAGTTGGGATTTCTATGGCTACACCTTC; CDR3 protein: CASSWDFYGYTF
J gene: TRBJ1-5; V gene: TRBV6-1; D gene: NA; CDR3 length: 16; clone size: few; CDR3 DNA: TGTGCCAGCAGTGAAAGGGGAGGGGCTAGCAATCAGCCCCAGCATTTT; CDR3 protein: CASSERGGASNQPQHF
J gene: TRBJ2-3; V gene: TRBV5-5; D gene: NA; CDR3 length: 15; clone size: NA; CDR3 DNA: TGTGCCAGCAGCTTGAGGGGCGGGGACACAGATACGCAGTATTTT; CDR3 protein: CASSLRGGDTDTQYF
J gene: TRBJ1-4; V gene: TRBV7-5; D gene: NA; CDR3 length: 14; clone size: NA; CDR3 DNA: TGTGCCAGCAGCTCGACAGGGGGGGATGAAAAACTGTTTTTT; CDR3 protein: CASSSTGGDEKLFF
J gene: TRBJ2-2; V gene: TRBV19; D gene: TRBD1; CDR3 length: 14; clone size: NA; CDR3 DNA: TGTGCCAGTAGATTACAGGGGGGCACCGGGGAGCTGTTTTTT; CDR3 protein: CASRLQGGTGELFF
J gene: TRBJ2-3; V gene: TRBV2; D gene: NA; CDR3 length: 14; clone size: NA; CDR3 DNA: TGTGCCAGCAACCGGGCTACTAGCACAGATACGCAGTATTTT; CDR3 protein: CASNRATSTDTQYF
J gene: TRBJ1-2; V gene: TRBV20-1; D gene: NA; CDR3 length: 11; clone size: many; CDR3 DNA: TGCAGTGCTAGACTTGATTATGGCTACACCTTC; CDR3 protein: CSARLDYGYTF
J gene: TRBJ2-1; V gene: TRBV5-1; D gene: TRBD1; CDR3 length: 15; clone size: NA; CDR3 DNA: TGCGCCAGCAGCACGGGACAGAGCTCCTACAATGAGCAGTTCTTC; CDR3 protein: CASSTGQSSYNEQFF
J gene: TRBJ1-2; V gene: TRBV27; D gene: NA; CDR3 length: 16; clone size: NA; CDR3 DNA: TGTGCCAGCAGTTTCCTAGGGAGAGCTGCTAACTATGGCTACACCTTC; CDR3 protein: CASSFLGRAANYGYTF
J gene: TRBJ2-7; V gene: TRBV10-2; D gene: NA; CDR3 length: 13; clone size: NA; CDR3 DNA: TGCGCCAGCAGCAGGGGACCGGGCTACGAGCAGTACTTC; CDR3 protein: CASSRGPGYEQYF
J gene: TRBJ1-2; V gene: TRBV5-6; D gene: NA; CDR3 length: 11; clone size: few; CDR3 DNA: TGTGCCAGCAGCTTAAACTATGGCTACACCTTC; CDR3 protein: CASSLNYGYTF
J gene: TRBJ1-2; V gene: TRBV6-5; D gene: NA; CDR3 length: 14; clone size: NA; CDR3 DNA: TGTGCCAGCAGTTACTCCCGGAGCGTTAGGGGTTACACCTTC; CDR3 protein: CASSYSRSVRGYTF
J gene: TRBJ1-5; V gene: TRBV7-4; D gene: NA; CDR3 length: 17; clone size: NA; CDR3 DNA: TGTGCCAGCAGCCCATACCGGGACCCCCATTATTATCAGCCCCAGCATTTT; CDR3 protein: CASSPYRDPHYYQPQHF
J gene: TRBJ1-1; V gene: TRBV5-1; D gene: NA; CDR3 length: 16; clone size: NA; CDR3 DNA: TGCGCCAGCAGGGGCAACAGCCTGAACTTGAACACTGAAGCTTTCTTT; CDR3 protein: CASRGNSLNLNTEAFF
J gene: TRBJ2-1; V gene: TRBV7-7; D gene: NA; CDR3 length: 15; clone size: NA; CDR3 DNA: TGTGCTAGCAGCTTAGACTTGAGCTCCTACAATGAGCAGTTCTTC; CDR3 protein: CASSLDLSSYNEQFF
J gene: TRBJ2-2; V gene: TRBV11-1; D gene: TRBD1; CDR3 length: 16; clone size: NA; CDR3 DNA: TGTGCCAGCAGTAACTGGACAGGGGGGCTGACCGGGGAGCTGTTTTTT; CDR3 protein: CASSNWTGGLTGELFF
J gene: TRBJ1-5; V gene: TRBV28; D gene: TRBD1; CDR3 length: 15; clone size: NA; CDR3 DNA: TGTGCCAGCAACCAAAACACAGGGGCGGTGCAGCCCCAGCATTTT; CDR3 protein: CASNQNTGAVQPQHF
J gene: TRBJ2-5; V gene: TRBV10-3; D gene: NA; CDR3 length: 12; clone size: NA; CDR3 DNA: TGTGCCATCAGTGAGCCCCGGGAGACCCAGTACTTC; CDR3 protein: CAISEPRETQYF
J gene: TRBJ1-4; V gene: TRBV10-3; D gene: NA; CDR3 length: 13; clone size: NA; CDR3 DNA: TGTGCCTCCTCGGCCGGAGCCAATGAAAAACTGTTTTTT; CDR3 protein: CASSAGANEKLFF
J gene: TRBJ2-5; V gene: TRBV9; D gene: NA; CDR3 length: 15; clone size: NA; CDR3 DNA: TGTGCCAGCAGCGTAGTTGGGGCCTATTCAGAGACCCAGTACTTC; CDR3 protein: CASSVVGAYSETQYF
J gene: TRBJ1-4; V gene: TRBV5-1; D gene: TRBD1; CDR3 length: 15; clone size: NA; CDR3 DNA: TGCGCCAGCAGCCTACAGGGGGCTACTAATGAAAAACTGTTTTTT; CDR3 protein: CASSLQGATNEKLFF
J gene: TRBJ1-2; V gene: TRBV12-5; D gene: TRBD1; CDR3 length: 13; clone size: NA; CDR3 DNA: TGTGCCAGTGGTCCGCAGGGGGCTGAAGGCTACACCTTC; CDR3 protein: CASGPQGAEGYTF
J gene: TRBJ1-2; V gene: TRBV11-2; D gene: TRBD1; CDR3 length: 16; clone size: NA; CDR3 DNA: TGTGCCAGCAGCAGGGACAGGGCCCGGAACTACTATGGCTACACCTTC; CDR3 protein: CASSRDRARNYYGYTF
J gene: TRBJ2-3; V gene: TRBV27; D gene: TRBD2; CDR3 length: 20; clone size: NA; CDR3 DNA: TGTGCCAGCAGTCCACAAACTCTAGTAATAGCGGGGGGTAGGACAGATACGCAGTATTTT; CDR3 protein: CASSPQTLVIAGGRTDTQYF
J gene: TRBJ1-1; V gene: TRBV5-5; D gene: NA; CDR3 length: 14; clone size: NA; CDR3 DNA: TGTGCCAGCAGCTTAAAGAACCTGAACACTGAAGCTTTCTTT; CDR3 protein: CASSLKNLNTEAFF
J gene: TRBJ1-4; V gene: TRBV19; D gene: NA; CDR3 length: 11; clone size: NA; CDR3 DNA: TGTGCCAGTAGCCTCTCGAGGGGACTGTTTTTT; CDR3 protein: CASSLSRGLFF
J gene: TRBJ1-3; V gene: TRBV15; D gene: NA; CDR3 length: 15; clone size: NA; CDR3 DNA: TGTGCCACCACCCCGGACAGTCGCTCTGGAAACACCATATATTTT; CDR3 protein: CATTPDSRSGNTIYF
J gene: TRBJ1-2; V gene: TRBV6-4; D gene: NA; CDR3 length: 13; clone size: few; CDR3 DNA: TGTGCCAGCAGTTATTCTGGGGCTTATGGCTACACCTTC; CDR3 protein: CASSYSGAYGYTF
J gene: TRBJ2-2; V gene: TRBV5-6; D gene: NA; CDR3 length: 15; clone size: NA; CDR3 DNA: TGTGCCAGCAGCCATATCGACAGGTACACCGGGGAGCTGTTTTTT; CDR3 protein: CASSHIDRYTGELFF
J gene: TRBJ1-1; V gene: TRBV6-6; D gene: TRBD1; CDR3 length: 13; clone size: NA; CDR3 DNA: TGTGCCAGCAGCACCCCAGGGGGGACTGAAGCTTTCTTT; CDR3 protein: CASSTPGGTEAFF
J gene: TRBJ2-3; V gene: TRBV27; D gene: NA; CDR3 length: 16; clone size: NA; CDR3 DNA: TGTGCCAGCAGTTTAATTCGGGGTGGGCCCACAGATACGCAGTATTTT; CDR3 protein: CASSLIRGGPTDTQYF
J gene: TRBJ2-7; V gene: TRBV4-1; D gene: TRBD2; CDR3 length: 18; clone size: NA; CDR3 DNA: TGCGCCAGCAGCCTAAGAGGGGCTATAGCGGGAGGGGACTACGAGCAGTACTTC; CDR3 protein: CASSLRGAIAGGDYEQYF
J gene: TRBJ2-2; V gene: TRBV7-9; D gene: NA; CDR3 length: 15; clone size: NA; CDR3 DNA: TGTGCCAGCAGCTTTAGCGGACAGTACACCGGGGAGCTGTTTTTT; CDR3 protein: CASSFSGQYTGELFF
J gene: TRBJ2-3; V gene: TRBV2; D gene: NA; CDR3 length: 12; clone size: few; CDR3 DNA: TGTGCCAGCAGTCGACTAGCAGATACGCAGTATTTT; CDR3 protein: CASSRLADTQYF
J gene: TRBJ2-3; V gene: TRBV18; D gene: NA; CDR3 length: 13; clone size: few; CDR3 DNA: TGTGCCAGCTCACCGAAGGGGGGGGATACGCAGTATTTT; CDR3 protein: CASSPKGGDTQYF
J gene: TRBJ2-1; V gene: TRBV28; D gene: TRBD1; CDR3 length: 12; clone size: NA; CDR3 DNA: TGTGCCAGCAGTTCCCAGGGGGTCGAGCAGTTCTTC; CDR3 protein: CASSSQGVEQFF
J gene: TRBJ2-1; V gene: TRBV20-1; D gene: NA; CDR3 length: 11; clone size: NA; CDR3 DNA: TGCAGTGCTAGGATGGTCAATGAGCAGTTCTTC; CDR3 protein: CSARMVNEQFF